This T cell receptor (beta chain) stems from a study of cytomegalovirus exposure and HLA in healthy donors. Study-level results: Immune exposure data for these donors was limited to CMV serostatus.

On this clone: Antigen: not known.

V lost 8 bases and J 3 bases, leaving 16 bases between the germline ends. The CDR3 runs 15 residues. Germline CDR1 WSHSY, CDR2 SAAADI. 13 Jbeta primers and 60 Vbeta primers were used for the PCR. Generated by immunoSEQ multiplex PCR, the TCRdb table keeps only in-frame clones and is missing some. Counted here are about 160,000 clones, around 80% occurring once; the ten biggest clones make up about 2%. The material sequenced was PBMCs. This TCR came from a man aged 40-55 years in good health and CMV-seronegative. This rearrangement joins TRBV10-2 to TRBJ2-2; D not certain. CDR3 protein: CASDDSSRDTGELFF. The CDR3 nucleotides read TGCGCCAGCGACGACTCGTCACGAGACACCGGGGAGCTGTTTTTT.